This T cell receptor beta chain was observed in a study of shared clonotypes between healthy human individuals. Only in-frame clones appear in the TCRdb table, and some are missing; sequencing was by immunoSEQ multiplex PCR. The sample contains around 610,000 clones, around 96% of which appear only once. Positively selected for CCR7, the CD45RO-negative cells used as naive CD8 cells excluded terminally differentiated effector memory CD45RA+ cells. General study findings and limits: With a few donors compared, around 5% of naive CD4 clonotypes were shared.

This CDR3 contains 16 residues. Germline V gene lookup returns CDR1 MDHEN and CDR2 SYDVKM. The V end was cut by 3 bases, the J end by 1 base, with 16 bases between. In regard to this clone: Its target is unknown.

V is TRBV28 and J is TRBJ2-7; the D gene is possibly TRBD2 (6 bases). This TCR came from a woman in her thirties in good health. Sequencing input: naive CD8+ T cells sorted from blood. DNA of the CDR3: TGTGCCAGCAGTTTCCAGTCGGGAGAGGTATCCTACGAGCAGTACTTC. Amino acid sequence: CASSFQSGEVSYEQYF. The full variable domain, with the rest looked up from reference TRBV28 and TRBJ2-7, is DVKVTQSSRYLVKRTGEKVFLECVQDMDHENMFWYRQDPGLGLRLIYFSYDVKMKEKGDIPEGYSVSREKKERFSLILESASTNQTSMYLCASSFQSGEVSYEQYFGPGTRLTVT.